These 2 T cell receptor beta chains share one sample of origin, sequenced in a study of T cells and Merkel cell carcinoma outcomes. Clones were read by immunoSEQ multiplex PCR, and TCRdb kept only the in-frame ones, dropping some. This table holds 15,000 to 25,000 clones, around 79% found once. The sample consisted of tumor tissue from Merkel cell carcinoma. These receptors originate from a human donor with Merkel cell carcinoma.

The V and J genes are TRBV7-3 and TRBJ2-3; D not resolved. There are 12 residues in the CDR3. Germline V lookup: CDR1 SGHTA, CDR2 FQGTGA. With 2 bases removed from V and 5 bases from J, the gap between germline ends came to 5 bases. This CDR3 reads CASSLSGDTQYF. The CDR3, as DNA: TGTGCCAGCAGCTTATCGGGAGATACGCAGTATTTT.

The chain employs TRBV6-5 and TRBJ2-6, with D possibly TRBD1 on 6 matching bases. In germline, CDR1 is MNHEY, CDR2 SVGAGI. V gave up 6 bases and J gave up 1 base, with 10 bases separating them. The CDR3 has 15 residues. CDR3: CASRPTGSGANVLTF. CDR3 DNA sequence: TGTGCCAGCAGGCCAACAGGGTCTGGGGCCAACGTCCTGACTTTC.